What follows are 10 T cell receptor beta chains derived from one specimen sequenced in a study of T cell responses to AZD1222 COVID-19 vaccine. Sequenced by immunoSEQ multiplex PCR; TCRdb stores in-frame clones only, minus some. The sample shows approximately 150,000 clones, nearly 90% of them seen only once. Sequencing used peripheral blood, obtained 28 days after the second dose of the MenACWY control vaccine. Every receptor here comes from an adult who received the MenACWY meningococcal vaccine as a control.

The rearrangement links TRBV11-3 to TRBJ2-7; 15 nucleotides align to TRBD2. Germline lookup yields CDR1 SGHNT and CDR2 YENEEA. The CDR3 totals 15 residues. V was pared by 5 bases and J by 10 bases, with 9 bases of the junction left unmatched. The CDR3 sequence is CASSPGLAGGPYQYF. In DNA, the CDR3 is TGTGCCAGCAGCCCAGGACTAGCGGGAGGGCCTTACCAGTACTTC.

V is TRBV7-2 and J is TRBJ1-4, with D possibly TRBD1 on 5 matching bases. V was shortened by 6 bases and J by 6 bases, with 11 bases between the two germline ends. CDR1 and CDR2 (germline): SGHTA, FQGNSA. The length of the CDR3 is 13 residues. The CDR3 protein is CASSWGVDEKLFF. CDR3 in DNA: TGTGCCAGCAGTTGGGGGGTAGATGAAAAACTGTTTTTT.

This clone was seen repeatedly, ten times or more. This chain connects TRBV27 to TRBJ1-2; tentative D call: TRBD1 (5 bases). Trimming shortened V by 3 bases and J by 4 bases, and 9 bases separated the two germline ends. From germline, CDR1 is MNHEY and CDR2 SMNVEV (reference sequence). This CDR3 is built from 13 residues. The chain's CDR3 is CASSFRVGYGYTF. The CDR3 DNA follows: TGTGCCAGCAGTTTCAGGGTGGGCTATGGCTACACCTTC.

V gene TRBV6-2 or TRBV6-3 combines with J gene TRBJ1-2, with no clear D. The CDR3 consists of 15 residues. The germline V gene encodes CDR1 MNHEY and CDR2 SVGEGT. V was trimmed by 5 bases and J by 4 bases, leaving 17 bases between them. The CDR3, as DNA: TGTGCCAGCAGTCCGGCGAGGGCCGTCCCCTATGGCTACACCTTC. Protein sequence: CASSPARAVPYGYTF.

The chain combines TRBV27 with TRBJ1-1; no clear D. CDR1 MNHEY and CDR2 SMNVEV come from the germline V gene (reference sequence). The CDR3 extends over 12 amino acids. Trimming cost V 6 bases and J 0 bases, with 5 bases left between them. The CDR3 reads CASRQMNTEAFF. The CDR3 DNA reads TGTGCCAGCAGACAGATGAACACTGAAGCTTTCTTT.

The genes are TRBV7-8 and TRBJ1-2; 9 nucleotides agree with TRBD1. The V and J ends lost 4 bases and 7 bases, in that order; junction bases with no gene match: 10. Germline values: CDR1 SGHVS, CDR2 FQNEAQ. The CDR3 is 15 residues long. CDR3 loop: CASSSSTGGLSGYTF. CDR3 sequence (DNA): TGTGCCAGCAGCTCGTCGACAGGGGGACTCTCTGGCTACACCTTC.

The chain employs TRBV7-3 and TRBJ2-2; 9 bases match TRBD2. Trimming at V came to 5 bases and at J to 3 bases, leaving 4 bases not matched to a gene. The CDR3 length is 15 residues. Germline values: CDR1 SGHTA, CDR2 FQGTGA. The CDR3 is CASSPGLAYTGELFF. In nucleotides, the CDR3 is TGTGCCAGCAGCCCGGGACTAGCTTACACCGGGGAGCTGTTTTTT.

This chain links TRBV3-1 (or the pseudogene TRBV3-2) with TRBJ2-3, with TRBD2 matching over 8 bases. The length of the CDR3 is 17 residues. CDR1 and CDR2 (germline): LGHDT, YNNKEL (reference sequence). V shed 3 bases and J 2 bases; nucleotides not matched to a gene: 10. The CDR3 loop reads CASSHGTSLIPTDTQYF. The DNA for the CDR3 is TGTGCCAGCAGCCACGGGACTAGTTTGATTCCCACAGATACGCAGTATTTT.

The chain carries TRBV10-3 and TRBJ2-2; 10 nucleotides agree with TRBD2. Looked up from germline, CDR1 is ENHRY and CDR2 is SYGVKD. Unmatched junction bases numbered 7, after V lost 6 bases and J lost 6 bases. The length of the CDR3 is 15 residues. The CDR3 bases are TGTGCCATCAGGAGAGCGGGGGGGCCGGCCGGGGAGCTGTTTTTT. It yields the protein CAIRRAGGPAGELFF.

This clone is a singleton in its sample. The chain joins TRBV28 to TRBJ2-4; D gene uncertain. From germline, CDR1 is MDHEN and CDR2 SYDVKM. The CDR3 runs 15 residues. Trimming took off 5 bases at V and 0 bases at J, with 11 bases between the two ends. The CDR3 sequence is CASSPHVVAKNIQYF. In nucleotides, the CDR3 is TGTGCCAGCAGTCCGCACGTTGTAGCCAAAAACATTCAGTACTTC.